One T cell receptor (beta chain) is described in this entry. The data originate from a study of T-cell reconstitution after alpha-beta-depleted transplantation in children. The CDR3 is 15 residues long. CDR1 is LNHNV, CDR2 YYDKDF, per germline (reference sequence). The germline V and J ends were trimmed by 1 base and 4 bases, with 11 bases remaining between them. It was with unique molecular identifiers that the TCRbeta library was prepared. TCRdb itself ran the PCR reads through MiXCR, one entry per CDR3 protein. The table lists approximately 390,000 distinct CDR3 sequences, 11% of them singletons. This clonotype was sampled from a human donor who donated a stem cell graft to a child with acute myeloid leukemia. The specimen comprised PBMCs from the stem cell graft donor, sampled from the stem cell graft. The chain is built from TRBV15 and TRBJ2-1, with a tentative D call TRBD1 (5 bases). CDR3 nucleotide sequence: TGTGCCACCAGCAGAGTCAGGGCAGGGTACAATGAGCAGTTCTTC. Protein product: CATSRVRAGYNEQFF.